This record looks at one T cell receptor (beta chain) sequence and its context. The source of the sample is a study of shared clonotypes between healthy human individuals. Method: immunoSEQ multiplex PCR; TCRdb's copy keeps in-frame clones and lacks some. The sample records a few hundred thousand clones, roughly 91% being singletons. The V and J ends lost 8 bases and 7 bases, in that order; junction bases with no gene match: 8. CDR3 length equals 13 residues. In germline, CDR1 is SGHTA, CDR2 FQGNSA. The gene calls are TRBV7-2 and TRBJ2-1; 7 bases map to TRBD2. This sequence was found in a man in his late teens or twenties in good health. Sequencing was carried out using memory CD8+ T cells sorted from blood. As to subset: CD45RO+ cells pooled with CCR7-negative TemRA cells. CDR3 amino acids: CASREAPSNEQFF. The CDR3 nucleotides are TGTGCCAGCCGGGAGGCCCCCTCAAATGAGCAGTTCTTC.